One sample yielded the 2 T cell receptor beta chains listed below, sequenced in a study of T cell repertoires in cytomegalovirus infection (dated by TCRdb to between 2019 and 2020). Reads for this sample came from an Illumina HiSeq 1500. TCRdb handled the public reads itself, with Q25 trimming in fastp and clone calling in MiXCR, and kept productive beta chains. Duplicate CDR3 protein sequences are folded into a single record with the most common DNA and genes. Within this sample are approximately 100,000 distinct CDR3 sequences, with around 28% of them counted one time only. 80% to 85% of the sample comes from the top ten. According to the study, the label for this sample's treatment or condition signals: in vitro stimulation with specific CMV peptide epitopes to enrich CMV-specific T cells. Their target antigens are unknown. The material was CD8+ T cells from cultured PBMCs, obtained from culture after CMV antigen stimulation. These receptors were obtained from a human donor in good health (CMV status not recorded). Some clones in this sample may be carry-over from other donors' samples.

This clonotype was seen more than once but under ten times. CDR3 in DNA: TGTGCCAGTAGTTTTCTTCACACCGGGGAGCTGTTTTTT. This gives the protein CASSFLHTGELFF. The rearrangement uses TRBV19 and TRBJ2-2; no reliable D call. The CDR3 covers 13 residues. CDR1 is LNHDA and CDR2 is SQIVND in the germline V gene (reference sequence). The V gene lost 5 bases and the J gene lost 3 bases, with 7 bases spanning the gap.

The chain has TRBV7-9 and TRBJ2-5; possible D gene TRBD2, 5 bases. Germline V lookup: CDR1 SEHNR, CDR2 FQNEAQ (reference sequence). V was cut by 5 bases and J by 8 bases, with 18 bases left in between. The CDR3 consists of 14 residues. The CDR3, as DNA: TGTGCCAGCAGCCTCAGTGAGGGTATGGGCACCCAGTACTTC. It codes for CASSLSEGMGTQYF.